The clone carrying this T cell receptor beta chain was picked up a small number of times. The CDR3 runs to 14 residues. Germline loops: CDR1 WNHNN, CDR2 SYGVQD (reference sequence). The V end was cut by 6 bases, the J end by 0 bases, with 12 bases between. The data derive from a study of blood T cell repertoires in COVID-19. Looking at the study overall: PBMCs, B-cell-depleted T cells, or T cells provided the cDNA or gDNA that made up the material.

Clones were read by immunoSEQ multiplex PCR, and TCRdb kept only the in-frame ones, dropping some. The top ten hold approximately 9% of the sample, which has under 150,000 clones, 84% seen once. The genes are TRBV10-1 and TRBJ2-7; D not certain. Material for sequencing was peripheral blood. The TCR was taken from an elderly woman in a cohort sampled during active or convalescent COVID-19. CDR3 in DNA: TGCGCCAGCAGCCATCCACACACCTCCTACGAGCAGTACTTC. Its translation: CASSHPHTSYEQYF.